The rows below give T cell receptor beta chains drawn from one sample of a study of blood T cell repertoires in COVID-19. Sequencing used immunoSEQ multiplex PCR; TCRdb keeps in-frame clones, though not all of them. The sample holds roughly 140,000 clones; 85% to 90% are singletons and the top ten take around 5%. The sample comprised peripheral blood. The receptors here all came from a human donor in a cohort sampled during active COVID-19. Both conserved end residues are part of each CDR3. The D gene is left open where the match is weak. Not every row has a clone size; where given, it reads once, few, many or a size class.

d_call j_call v_call clone_size cdr3_nt cdr3_aa
. TRBJ2-2 TRBV12-3/TRBV12-4 . TGTGCCAGCACCTACACCGGGGAGCTGTTTTTT CASTYTGELFF
. TRBJ1-5 TRBV2 few TGTGCCAGCAGGGGATTTACAGGAAACAATCAGCCCCAGCATTTT CASRGFTGNNQPQHF
. TRBJ1-1 TRBV5-1 few TGCGCCAGCAGCTTGGAGGGGCCCAGGGTGGGAAACACTGAAGCTTTCTTT CASSLEGPRVGNTEAFF
TRBD1 TRBJ2-7 TRBV18 . TGTGCCAGCTCACCACCCGACAGGGGACGAGAGCAGTACTTC CASSPPDRGREQYF
. TRBJ2-5 TRBV7-7 . TGTGCTAGCAGCTTAGCTGGGGGGCAAGAGACCCAGTACTTC CASSLAGGQETQYF
. TRBJ2-5 TRBV7-3 . TGTGCCAGCAGCTTAAGCCGGGGGGAGACCCAGTACTTC CASSLSRGETQYF
TRBD1 TRBJ2-2 TRBV7-9 . TGTGCCAGCAGCTCCGGGACAGGGCGAGCCGGGGAGCTGTTTTTT CASSSGTGRAGELFF
TRBD1 TRBJ1-2 TRBV6-6 . TGTGCCAGCAGTTACCTTGACAGGGGGCCTGGCTACACCTTC CASSYLDRGPGYTF
. TRBJ1-2 TRBV12-3/TRBV12-4 . TGTGCCAGCAGTTTAGCTCCGTATGGCTACACCTTC CASSLAPYGYTF
TRBD1 TRBJ1-2 TRBV3-1/TRBV3-2 . TGTGCCAGCAGCAACAGGGGGCGGAACTATGGCTACACCTTC CASSNRGRNYGYTF
. TRBJ1-2 TRBV3-1/TRBV3-2 . TGTGCCAGCACCGGGGGGGAGGGGCGTAATGGCTACACCTTC CASTGGEGRNGYTF
TRBD1 TRBJ2-7 TRBV20-1 once TGCAGTGCTAGTACCGGACAGGGTGTCGACGAGCAGTACTTC CSASTGQGVDEQYF
. TRBJ2-6 TRBV19 . TGTGCCAGTAGTATAAAAAAAAGGAGGGGTGTAACTGGGGCCAACGTCCTGACTTTC CASSIKKRRGVTGANVLTF
TRBD1 TRBJ2-2 TRBV7-2 . TGTGCCAGCAGGGGACAGGGGGGGAACACCGGGGAGCTGTTTTTT CASRGQGGNTGELFF
TRBD1 TRBJ1-6 TRBV6-6 . TGTGCCAGCAGTTCTAGGGGGCTAGGGTCACCCCTCCACTTT CASSSRGLGSPLHF
. TRBJ2-1 TRBV5-4 . TGTGCCAGCAGCTTGGGAGGGAGCGGCTACAATGAGCAGTTCTTC CASSLGGSGYNEQFF
TRBD2 TRBJ2-1 TRBV5-1 once TGCGCCAGCAGCTTGGCCAAGGTAGCGGGGGGGACTGAGCAGTTCTTC CASSLAKVAGGTEQFF
. TRBJ2-1 TRBV30 . TGTGCCTGGAGTTGGAAGGGCAGGGGCTACAATGAGCAGTTCTTC CAWSWKGRGYNEQFF
. TRBJ1-1 TRBV29-1 . TGCAGCGTTGAGAGGGCAGAAGCTTTCTTT CSVERAEAFF
. TRBJ1-1 TRBV7-9 . TGTGCCAGCAGCGTAGGGGAGATGAACACTGAAGCTTTCTTT CASSVGEMNTEAFF
. TRBJ1-4 TRBV15 . TGTGCCACCAGCAGAGATCCGAGGGTCGGTAATGAAAAACTGTTTTTT CATSRDPRVGNEKLFF
. TRBJ2-2 TRBV5-1 . TGCGCCAGCAGCCCAATCCCCCGGGAGCTGTTTTTT CASSPIPRELFF
. TRBJ1-5 TRBV7-8 . TGTGCCAGCAGCTCTGAAGACAGGTTTCAGCCCCAGCATTTT CASSSEDRFQPQHF
TRBD2 TRBJ2-7 TRBV29-1 . TGCAGCGTTGAAGTACGGGAGGGGTACGAGCAGTACTTC CSVEVREGYEQYF
TRBD2 TRBJ2-2 TRBV30 once TGTGCCTGGAGCGGGGGGGCAGGCGGGGAGCTGTTTTTT CAWSGGAGGELFF
TRBD2 TRBJ2-3 TRBV3-1/TRBV3-2 . TGTGCCAGCAGCCAAGGGGCCCCGACTAGCGGGGGGACCACTGATACGCAGTATTTT CASSQGAPTSGGTTDTQYF
. TRBJ2-7 TRBV2 . TGTGCCAGCATTCACGGGGGTTACGAGCAGTACTTC CASIHGGYEQYF
TRBD1 TRBJ1-1 TRBV19 . TGTGCCAGTAGTCTGGACAGGGAGGACACTGAAGCTTTCTTT CASSLDREDTEAFF
TRBD1 TRBJ1-1 TRBV5-4 . TGTGCCAGCAGCCGGACAGGGGGCGCGCCTTTCTTT CASSRTGGAPFF
TRBD1 TRBJ1-2 TRBV18 . TGTGCCAGCTCACCCCCCGGGGGACAGGGGAGGTATGGCTACACCTTC CASSPPGGQGRYGYTF
TRBD1 TRBJ1-2 TRBV5-6 . TGTGCCAGCTCCGCAGGGACAGGTTATGGCTACACCTTC CASSAGTGYGYTF
TRBD1 TRBJ1-2 TRBV27 medium-sized TGTGCCAGCAGTAGGACAGGGGTTAGTTTAGGCCATGGCTACACCTTC CASSRTGVSLGHGYTF
. TRBJ2-1 TRBV4-1 . TGCGCCAGCAGCCACACGCGAGGACTACTCTCCTACAATGAGCAGTTCTTC CASSHTRGLLSYNEQFF
. TRBJ2-3 TRBV24-1 few TGTGCCACCAGTGATTATCGGACAGATACGCAGTATTTT CATSDYRTDTQYF
. TRBJ2-3 TRBV7-3 . TGTGCCAGCAGCCCCCAGAACACAGATACGCAGTATTTT CASSPQNTDTQYF
TRBD2 TRBJ2-1 TRBV5-1 . TGCGCCAGCAGCTTGGTCCCCAGCGGGAGGGCCATTTACAATGAGCAGTTCTTC CASSLVPSGRAIYNEQFF
. TRBJ1-2 TRBV9 . TGTGCCAGCAGCTGGGGCGGAACTAACTATGGCTACACCTTC CASSWGGTNYGYTF
. TRBJ1-6 TRBV18 . TGTGCCAGCTCACCGGGGCTCAGCTCCTATAATTCACCCCTCCACTTT CASSPGLSSYNSPLHF
. TRBJ1-6 TRBV6-5 . TGTGCCAGCAGTTACTCAGGGGTCGGCAATTCACCCCTCCACTTT CASSYSGVGNSPLHF
. TRBJ1-4 TRBV2 . TGTGCCAGCACCAGACTCATGACAACTAATGAAAAACTGTTTTTT CASTRLMTTNEKLFF